These T cell receptor beta chains were read from a single sample in a study of vaccination effects on CD4 cells after COVID-19. Repertoires were generated with immunoSEQ multiplex PCR, while TCRdb's copy carries only in-frame clones and drops some. The data show some 25,000 clones, under 80% seen once. These receptors' targets are unknown. The sample consisted of CD4+ T cells from PBMCs cultured with HCoV-NL63 spike peptides, taken after COVID-19 vaccination. These receptor sequences come from a human donor who received a COVID-19 vaccine. The CDR3 runs from the conserved cysteine through the conserved F or W. A D gene is named only where the DNA matches it firmly. For some rows the clone size is stated as once, few or many, or as a class when expanded; others skip it.

J: TRBJ2-7; size: .; D: .; V: TRBV29-1; length: 14; DNA: TGCAGCGTTGAAGGTCAGGGTGCTGCCTACGAGCAGTACTTC; CDR3: CSVEGQGAAYEQYF
J: TRBJ1-4; size: .; D: .; V: TRBV5-5; length: 16; DNA: TGTGCCAGCAGTTCCACTCTGAGGGGCGAGGCGGAAAAACTGTTTTTT; CDR3: CASSSTLRGEAEKLFF
J: TRBJ2-7; size: .; D: .; V: TRBV15; length: 15; DNA: TGTGCCACCAGCAGAGATTCTTATGGGACCTACGAGCAGTACTTC; CDR3: CATSRDSYGTYEQYF
J: TRBJ2-3; size: .; D: .; V: TRBV3-1/TRBV3-2; length: 16; DNA: TGTGCCAGCAGCCAAAACGGGCTCGGGGGCACAGATACGCAGTATTTT; CDR3: CASSQNGLGGTDTQYF
J: TRBJ1-2; size: .; D: .; V: TRBV20-1; length: 10; DNA: TGCAGTGCTAGGCGCTATGGCTACACCTTC; CDR3: CSARRYGYTF
J: TRBJ1-5; size: few; D: .; V: TRBV19; length: 14; DNA: TGTGCCAGTAGTATGGTGGGGATAGGGCAGCCCCAGCATTTT; CDR3: CASSMVGIGQPQHF
J: TRBJ2-3; size: .; D: .; V: TRBV11-3; length: 16; DNA: TGTGCCAGCAGCTTAGCGGCGAGTGGCGGTACAGATACGCAGTATTTT; CDR3: CASSLAASGGTDTQYF
J: TRBJ2-7; size: few; D: TRBD1; V: TRBV5-1; length: 14; DNA: TGCGCCAGCAGCTTCAGACAGGGGTTTGGCGAGCAGTACTTC; CDR3: CASSFRQGFGEQYF
J: TRBJ2-3; size: .; D: TRBD2; V: TRBV19; length: 17; DNA: TGTGCCAGTAGCCCGCTCGCTAGCGGCCGAACCACAGATACGCAGTATTTT; CDR3: CASSPLASGRTTDTQYF
J: TRBJ1-6; size: .; D: .; V: TRBV19; length: 15; DNA: TGTGCCAGTACCTACCGGGACCCGGGTCGCTCACCCCTCCACTTT; CDR3: CASTYRDPGRSPLHF
J: TRBJ2-1; size: .; D: .; V: TRBV20-1; length: 11; DNA: TGCAGTGCTAGAGGGGTCGGTGAGCAGTTCTTC; CDR3: CSARGVGEQFF
J: TRBJ1-1; size: .; D: .; V: TRBV28; length: 15; DNA: TGTGCCAGCAGTCCTACCCCCTGGGGGGACACTGAAGCTTTCTTT; CDR3: CASSPTPWGDTEAFF
J: TRBJ1-1; size: .; D: .; V: TRBV5-1; length: 15; DNA: TGCGCCAGCAGCTTGGAATATGGGGGAGGGACTGAAGCTTTCTTT; CDR3: CASSLEYGGGTEAFF
J: TRBJ1-5; size: .; D: TRBD1; V: TRBV6-2/TRBV6-3; length: 18; DNA: TGTGCCAGCAGTTGGCCTCGGACAGGTTCATGGGGCAATCAGCCCCAGCATTTT; CDR3: CASSWPRTGSWGNQPQHF
J: TRBJ1-1; size: .; D: .; V: TRBV3-1/TRBV3-2; length: 13; DNA: TGTGCCAGCAGCCAATTTCCCGGCAGAGAAGCTTTCTTT; CDR3: CASSQFPGREAFF
J: TRBJ1-3; size: .; D: .; V: TRBV19; length: 15; DNA: TGTGCCAGTACCCTCCCGGTGCACTCTGGAAACACCATATATTTT; CDR3: CASTLPVHSGNTIYF
J: TRBJ1-1; size: once; D: .; V: TRBV20-1; length: 12; DNA: TGCAGTGCTAGTCGCGGGGTCCCTGAAGCTTTCTTT; CDR3: CSASRGVPEAFF
J: TRBJ1-2; size: .; D: .; V: TRBV20-1; length: 11; DNA: TGCAGTGCTGGGGATTCCTATGGCTACACCTTC; CDR3: CSAGDSYGYTF
J: TRBJ1-2; size: .; D: TRBD1; V: TRBV7-8; length: 15; DNA: TGTGCCAGCAGCTTAGCCGACAGGGCGATCTATGGCTACACCTTC; CDR3: CASSLADRAIYGYTF
J: TRBJ2-7; size: .; D: .; V: TRBV28; length: 16; DNA: TGTGCCAGCAGTTCCCTCCATGGAGAGGACCCCTACGAGCAGTACTTC; CDR3: CASSSLHGEDPYEQYF